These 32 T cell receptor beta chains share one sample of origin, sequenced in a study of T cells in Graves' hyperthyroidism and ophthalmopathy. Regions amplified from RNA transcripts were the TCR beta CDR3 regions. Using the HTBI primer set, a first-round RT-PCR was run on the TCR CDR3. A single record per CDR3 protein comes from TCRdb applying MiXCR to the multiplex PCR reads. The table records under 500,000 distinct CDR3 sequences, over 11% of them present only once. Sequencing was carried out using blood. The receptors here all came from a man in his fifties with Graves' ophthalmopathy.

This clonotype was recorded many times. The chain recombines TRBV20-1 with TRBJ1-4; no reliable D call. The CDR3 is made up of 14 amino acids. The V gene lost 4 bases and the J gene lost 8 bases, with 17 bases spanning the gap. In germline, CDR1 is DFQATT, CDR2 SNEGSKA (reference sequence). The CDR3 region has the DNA TGCAGTGCTACCCTCATGGGGTCAGTGGAAAAACTGTTTTTT. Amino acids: CSATLMGSVEKLFF.

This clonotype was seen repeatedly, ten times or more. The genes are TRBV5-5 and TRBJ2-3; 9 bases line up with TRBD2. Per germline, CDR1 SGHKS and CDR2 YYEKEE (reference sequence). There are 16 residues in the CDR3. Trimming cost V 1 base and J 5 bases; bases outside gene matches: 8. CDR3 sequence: CASSLRAGGSGDTQYF. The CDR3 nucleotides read TGTGCCAGCAGCTTGAGAGCGGGAGGATCGGGAGATACGCAGTATTTT.

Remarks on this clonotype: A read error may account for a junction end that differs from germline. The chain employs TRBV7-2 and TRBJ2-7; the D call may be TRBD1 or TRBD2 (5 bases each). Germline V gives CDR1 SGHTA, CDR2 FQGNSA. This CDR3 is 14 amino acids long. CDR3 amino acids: CASSSGTVGYAQYF. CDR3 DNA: TGTGCCAGCAGCTCCGGGACGGTGGGCTACGCGCAGTACTTC.

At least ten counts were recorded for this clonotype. CDR3 residues: CASSTTGMYEQYF. CDR3 nucleotide sequence: TGTGCCAGCAGTACGACAGGGATGTACGAGCAGTACTTC. The chain uses TRBV12-3 or TRBV12-4 and TRBJ2-7; 7 nucleotides match TRBD1. V shed 5 bases, J shed 4 bases, and the junction held 5 bases outside the gene matches. This CDR3 is 13 amino acids long.

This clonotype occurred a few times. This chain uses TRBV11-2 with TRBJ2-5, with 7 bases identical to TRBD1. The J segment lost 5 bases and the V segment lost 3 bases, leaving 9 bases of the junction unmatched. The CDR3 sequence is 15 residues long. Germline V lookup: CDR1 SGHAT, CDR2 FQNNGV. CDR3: CASSLNRQGSETQYF. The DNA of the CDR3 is TGTGCCAGCAGCTTGAATAGACAGGGTAGCGAGACCCAGTACTTC.

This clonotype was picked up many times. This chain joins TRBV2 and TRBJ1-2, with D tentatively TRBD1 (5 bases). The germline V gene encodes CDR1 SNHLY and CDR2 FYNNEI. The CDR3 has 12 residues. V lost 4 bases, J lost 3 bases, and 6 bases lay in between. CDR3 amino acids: CASSGGDYGYTF. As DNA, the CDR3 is TGTGCCAGCAGTGGAGGGGACTATGGCTACACCTTC.

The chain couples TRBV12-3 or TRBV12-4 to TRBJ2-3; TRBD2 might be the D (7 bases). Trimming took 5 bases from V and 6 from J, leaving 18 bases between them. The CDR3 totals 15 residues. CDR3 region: CASSRTRGRSDTQYF. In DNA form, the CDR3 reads TGTGCCAGCAGTCGGACTAGGGGGAGGAGTGATACGCAGTATTTT.

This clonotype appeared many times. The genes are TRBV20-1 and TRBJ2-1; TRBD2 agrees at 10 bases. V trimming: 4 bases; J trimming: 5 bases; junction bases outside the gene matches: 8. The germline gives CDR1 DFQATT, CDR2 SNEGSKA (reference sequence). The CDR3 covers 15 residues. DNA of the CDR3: TGCAGTGCTACCAGACTAGCGGGCCAAAACAATGAGCAGTTCTTC. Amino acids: CSATRLAGQNNEQFF.

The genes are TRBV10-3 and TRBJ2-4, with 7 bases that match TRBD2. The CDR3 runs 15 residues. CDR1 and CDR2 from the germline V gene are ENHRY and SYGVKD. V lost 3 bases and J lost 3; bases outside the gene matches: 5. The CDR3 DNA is TGTGCCATCAGTGACCCTAGCGGACTCAAAAACATTCAGTACTTC. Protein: CAISDPSGLKNIQYF.

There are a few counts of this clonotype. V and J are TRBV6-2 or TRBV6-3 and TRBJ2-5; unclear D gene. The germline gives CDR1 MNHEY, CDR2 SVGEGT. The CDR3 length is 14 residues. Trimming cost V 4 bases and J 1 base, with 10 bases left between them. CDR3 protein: CASSSPWGQETQYF. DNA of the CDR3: TGTGCCAGCAGTTCCCCCTGGGGCCAAGAGACCCAGTACTTC.

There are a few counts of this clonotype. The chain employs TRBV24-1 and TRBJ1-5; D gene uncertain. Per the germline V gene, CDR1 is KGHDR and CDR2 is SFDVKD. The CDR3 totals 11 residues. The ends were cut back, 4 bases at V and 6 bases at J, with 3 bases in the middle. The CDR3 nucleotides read TGTGCCACCAGTGAGGTTCAGCCCCAGCATTTT. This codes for CATSEVQPQHF.

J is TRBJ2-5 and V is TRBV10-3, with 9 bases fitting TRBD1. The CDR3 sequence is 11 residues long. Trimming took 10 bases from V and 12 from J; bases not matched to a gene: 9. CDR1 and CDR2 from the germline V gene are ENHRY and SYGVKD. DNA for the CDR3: TGTGCCACCTACCGGGACAGGGTAAAGTACTTC. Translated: CATYRDRVKYF.

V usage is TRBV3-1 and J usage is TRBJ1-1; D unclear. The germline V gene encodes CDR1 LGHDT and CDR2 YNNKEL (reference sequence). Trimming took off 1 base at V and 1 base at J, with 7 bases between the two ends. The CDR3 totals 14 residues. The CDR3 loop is CASSQGYRNTEAFF. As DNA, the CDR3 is TGTGCCAGCAGCCAAGGATACAGGAACACTGAAGCTTTCTTT.

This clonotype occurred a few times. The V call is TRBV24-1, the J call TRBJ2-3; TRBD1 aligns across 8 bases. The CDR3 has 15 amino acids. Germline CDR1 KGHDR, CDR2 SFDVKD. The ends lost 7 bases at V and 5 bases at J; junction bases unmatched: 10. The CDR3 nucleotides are TGTGCCACCAGGGGGGGAACAGGGGGTCGAGATACGCAGTATTTT. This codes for CATRGGTGGRDTQYF.

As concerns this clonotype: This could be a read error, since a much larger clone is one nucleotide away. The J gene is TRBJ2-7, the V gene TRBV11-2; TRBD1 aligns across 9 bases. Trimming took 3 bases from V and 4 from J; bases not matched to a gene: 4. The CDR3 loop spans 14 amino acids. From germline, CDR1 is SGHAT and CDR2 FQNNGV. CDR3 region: CASSFGTGLYEQYF. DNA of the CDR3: TGTGCCAGCAGCTTCGGGACAGGGTTGTACGAGCAGTACTTC.

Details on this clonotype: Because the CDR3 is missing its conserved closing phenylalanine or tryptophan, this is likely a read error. CDR3 bases: TGTGCCAGCAGCGTCGCTGAGGGGAGTCAAACTGAAGCTTTCCTT. Its translation is CASSVAEGSQTEAFL. The chain couples TRBV5-4 to TRBJ1-1; the D gene is possibly TRBD1 (5 bases). CDR1 and CDR2 (germline): SGHNT, YYREEE (reference sequence). The CDR3 has 15 residues. V was trimmed by 4 bases and J by 5 bases, leaving 18 bases between them.

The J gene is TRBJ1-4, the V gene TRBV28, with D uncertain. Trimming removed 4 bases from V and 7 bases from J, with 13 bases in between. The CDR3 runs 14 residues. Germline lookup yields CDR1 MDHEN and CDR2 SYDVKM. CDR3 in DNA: TGTGCCAGCAGTTCGCTAGAGTTGAGTGAAAAACTGTTTTTT. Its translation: CASSSLELSEKLFF.

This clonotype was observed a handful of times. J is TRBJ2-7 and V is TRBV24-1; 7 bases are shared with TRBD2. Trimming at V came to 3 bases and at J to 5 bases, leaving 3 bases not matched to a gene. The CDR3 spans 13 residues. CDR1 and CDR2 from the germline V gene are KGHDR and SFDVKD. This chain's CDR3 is CATSDGAGDEQYF. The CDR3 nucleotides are TGTGCCACCAGTGATGGGGCGGGAGACGAGCAGTACTTC.

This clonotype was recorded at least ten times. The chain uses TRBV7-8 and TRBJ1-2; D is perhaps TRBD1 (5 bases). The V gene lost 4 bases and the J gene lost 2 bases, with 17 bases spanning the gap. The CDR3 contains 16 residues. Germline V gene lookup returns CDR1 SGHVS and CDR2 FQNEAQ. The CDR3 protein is CASSSGPGPSNYGYTF. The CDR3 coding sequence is TGTGCCAGCAGCTCAGGGCCGGGTCCGAGCAACTATGGCTACACCTTC.

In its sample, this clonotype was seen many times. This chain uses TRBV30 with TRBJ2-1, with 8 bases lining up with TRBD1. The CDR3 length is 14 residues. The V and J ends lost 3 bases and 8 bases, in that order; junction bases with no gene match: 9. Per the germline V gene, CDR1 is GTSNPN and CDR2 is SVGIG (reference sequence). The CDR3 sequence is CAWSPDRVVDEQFF. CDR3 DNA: TGTGCCTGGAGCCCGGACAGGGTTGTAGATGAGCAGTTCTTC.

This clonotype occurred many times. Here the CDR3 reads CASTRDIGADTQYF. CDR3 coding DNA: TGTGCCAGTACCCGGGACATAGGCGCAGATACGCAGTATTTT. V usage is TRBV19 and J usage is TRBJ2-3; D might be TRBD1 (6 bases). Trimming left V 7 bases short and J 4 bases short, with 15 bases between. The length of the CDR3 is 14 residues. CDR1 and CDR2 from the germline V gene are LNHDA and SQIVND (reference sequence).

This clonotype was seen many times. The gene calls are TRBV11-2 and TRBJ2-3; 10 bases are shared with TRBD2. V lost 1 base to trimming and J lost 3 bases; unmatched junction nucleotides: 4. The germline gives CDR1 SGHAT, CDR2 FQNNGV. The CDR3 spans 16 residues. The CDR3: CASSLGASGRTDTQYF. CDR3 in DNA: TGTGCCAGCAGCTTAGGGGCTAGCGGGAGAACAGATACGCAGTATTTT.

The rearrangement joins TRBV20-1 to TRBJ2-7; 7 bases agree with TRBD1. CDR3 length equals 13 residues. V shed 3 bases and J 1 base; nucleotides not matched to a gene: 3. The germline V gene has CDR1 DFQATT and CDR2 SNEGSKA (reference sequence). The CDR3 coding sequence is TGCAGTGCTAGCACAGGGGCGTCCTACGAGCAGTACTTC. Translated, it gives CSASTGASYEQYF.

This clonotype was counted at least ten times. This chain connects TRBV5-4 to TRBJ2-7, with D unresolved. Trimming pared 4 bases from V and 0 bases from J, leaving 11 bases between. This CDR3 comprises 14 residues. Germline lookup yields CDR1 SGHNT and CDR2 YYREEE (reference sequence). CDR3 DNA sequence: TGTGCCAGCAGCATCGCAGCGAGCTCCTACGAGCAGTACTTC. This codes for CASSIAASSYEQYF. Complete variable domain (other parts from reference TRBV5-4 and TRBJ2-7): ETGVTQSPTHLIKTRGQQVTLRCSSQSGHNTVSWYQQALGQGPQFIFQYYREEENGRGNFPPRFSGLQFPNYSSELNVNALELDDSALYLCASSIAASSYEQYFGPGTRLTVT.

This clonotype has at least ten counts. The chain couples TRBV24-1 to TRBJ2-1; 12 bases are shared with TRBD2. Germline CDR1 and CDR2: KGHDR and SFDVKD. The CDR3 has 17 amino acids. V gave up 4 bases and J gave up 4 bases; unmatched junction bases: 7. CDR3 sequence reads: CATSDPRLAGDYNEQFF. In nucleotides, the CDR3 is TGTGCCACCAGTGACCCTAGACTAGCGGGAGATTACAATGAGCAGTTCTTC.

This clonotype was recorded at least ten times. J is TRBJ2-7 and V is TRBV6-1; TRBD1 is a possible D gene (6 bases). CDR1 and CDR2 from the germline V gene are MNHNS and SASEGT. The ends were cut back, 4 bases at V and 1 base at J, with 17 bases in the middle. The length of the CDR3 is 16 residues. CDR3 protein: CASSGTLRQVSYEQYF. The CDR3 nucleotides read TGTGCCAGCAGTGGGACATTAAGACAGGTATCCTACGAGCAGTACTTC.

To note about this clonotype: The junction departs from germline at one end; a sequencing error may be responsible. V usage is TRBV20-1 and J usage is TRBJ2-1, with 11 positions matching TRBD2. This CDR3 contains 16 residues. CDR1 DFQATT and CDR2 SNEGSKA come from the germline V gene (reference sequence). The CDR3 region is CSARVASGGSFNEQFF. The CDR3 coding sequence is TGCAGTGCTAGAGTGGCTAGCGGGGGGTCCTTCAATGAGCAGTTCTTC.

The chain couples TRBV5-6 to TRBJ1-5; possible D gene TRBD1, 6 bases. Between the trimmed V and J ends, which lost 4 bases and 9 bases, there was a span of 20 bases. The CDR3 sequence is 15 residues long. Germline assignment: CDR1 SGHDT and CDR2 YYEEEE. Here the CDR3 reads CASSADGGAGRPQHF. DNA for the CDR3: TGTGCCAGCAGCGCGGATGGGGGGGCGGGTCGGCCCCAGCATTTT. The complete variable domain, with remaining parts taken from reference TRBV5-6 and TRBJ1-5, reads DAGVTQSPTHLIKTRGQQVTLRCSPKSGHDTVSWYQQALGQGPQFIFQYYEEEERQRGNFPDRFSGHQFPNYSSELNVNALLLGDSALYLCASSADGGAGRPQHFGDGTRLSIL.

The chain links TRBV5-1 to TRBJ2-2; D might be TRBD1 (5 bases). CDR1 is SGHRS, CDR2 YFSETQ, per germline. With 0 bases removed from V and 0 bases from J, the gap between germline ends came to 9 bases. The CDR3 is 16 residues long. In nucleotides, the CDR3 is TGCGCCAGCAGCTTGGGGGTGGGGCCGAACACCGGGGAGCTGTTTTTT. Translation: CASSLGVGPNTGELFF.

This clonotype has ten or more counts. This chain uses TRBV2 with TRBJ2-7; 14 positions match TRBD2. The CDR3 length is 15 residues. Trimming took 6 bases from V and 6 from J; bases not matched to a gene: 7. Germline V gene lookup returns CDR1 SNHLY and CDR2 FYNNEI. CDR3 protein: CASRGPGLAGGEQYF. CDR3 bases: TGTGCCAGCAGAGGCCCCGGACTAGCGGGAGGCGAGCAGTACTTC. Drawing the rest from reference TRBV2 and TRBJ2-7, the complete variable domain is EPEVTQTPSHQVTQMGQEVILRCVPISNHLYFYWYRQILGQKVEFLVSFYNNEISEKSEIFDDQFSVERPDGSNFTLKIRSTKLEDSAMYFCASRGPGLAGGEQYFGPGTRLTVT.

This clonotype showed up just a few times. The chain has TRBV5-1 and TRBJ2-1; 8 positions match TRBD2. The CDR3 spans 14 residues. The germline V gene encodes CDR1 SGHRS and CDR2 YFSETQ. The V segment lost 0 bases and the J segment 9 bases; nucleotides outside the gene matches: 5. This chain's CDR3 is CASSLGAGAGEQFF. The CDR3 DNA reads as TGCGCCAGCAGCTTGGGAGCGGGAGCGGGTGAGCAGTTCTTC.

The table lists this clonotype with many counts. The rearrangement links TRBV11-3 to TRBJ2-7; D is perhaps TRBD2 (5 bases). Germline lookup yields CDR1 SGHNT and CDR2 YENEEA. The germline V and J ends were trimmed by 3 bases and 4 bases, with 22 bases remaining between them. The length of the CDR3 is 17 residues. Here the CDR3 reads CASSFGSGSLIGYEQYF. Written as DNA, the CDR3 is TGTGCCAGCAGCTTTGGAAGCGGTAGCCTAATCGGTTACGAGCAGTACTTC. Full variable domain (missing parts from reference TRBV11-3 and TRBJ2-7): EAGVVQSPRYKIIEKKQPVAFWCNPISGHNTLYWYLQNLGQGPELLIRYENEEAVDDSQLPKDRFSAERLKGVDSTLKIQPAELGDSAVYLCASSFGSGSLIGYEQYFGPGTRLTVT.